One sample yielded the 30 T cell receptor beta chains listed below, sequenced in a study of blood T cell repertoires in COVID-19. Sequencing used immunoSEQ multiplex PCR; TCRdb keeps in-frame clones, though not all of them. Of some 210,000 clones in the sample, approximately 88% are singletons; the top ten hold 9% to 12%. Sequenced material: PBMCs or T cells enriched from blood (not recorded which). The receptor source for this set is a man aged 18 to 30 with acute COVID-19.

The chain combines TRBV6-5 with TRBJ1-1, with TRBD1 matching over 7 bases. Germline V CDR1 and CDR2: MNHEY, SVGAGI. This CDR3 region has 15 residues. V trimming: 5 bases; J trimming: 0 bases; junction bases outside the gene matches: 6. This CDR3 is CASSRTGQMNTEAFF. Here the CDR3 DNA reads TGTGCCAGCAGTAGAACGGGACAGATGAACACTGAAGCTTTCTTT.

This rearrangement joins TRBV30 to TRBJ1-5; 7 bases are shared with TRBD1. The CDR3 is 17 amino acids. In germline, CDR1 is GTSNPN, CDR2 SVGIG (reference sequence). V shed 3 bases, J shed 0 bases, and the junction held 11 bases outside the gene matches. CDR3: CAWSGGKTGISNQPQHF. The CDR3 nucleotides read TGTGCCTGGAGCGGGGGAAAGACAGGGATTAGCAATCAGCCCCAGCATTTT.

The chain recombines TRBV4-1 with TRBJ1-4; a possible D gene is TRBD1 (5 bases). CDR3 size: 14 residues. The germline gives CDR1 MGHRA, CDR2 YSYEKL. The V end lost 1 base, the J end lost 6 bases, and 9 bases lay between the germline ends. CDR3 sequence (DNA): TGCGCCAGCAGCCAAGGGGGGGATGATGAAAAACTGTTTTTT. It is translated as CASSQGGDDEKLFF.

The genes are TRBV10-2 and TRBJ2-7; the match to TRBD2 covers 7 bases. Trimming took 7 bases from V and 6 from J; bases not matched to a gene: 6. Germline V CDR1 and CDR2: WSHSY, SAAADI. The CDR3 has 12 amino acids. The CDR3 region has the DNA TGCGCCAGCAAACTAGCGTCAGGCGAGCAGTACTTC. Its protein product is CASKLASGEQYF.

The V and J genes are TRBV28 and TRBJ1-6; TRBD1 matches at 9 bases. The CDR3 runs to 15 residues. After removal of 6 bases from V and 9 bases from J, the junction contained 9 bases not matched to a gene. Per germline, CDR1 MDHEN and CDR2 SYDVKM. CDR3 DNA: TGTGCCAGCAGCACATCCGGGACAGGGTTTTCACCCCTCCACTTT. Protein product: CASSTSGTGFSPLHF.

V gene TRBV19 combines with J gene TRBJ2-3; a possible D gene is TRBD2 (5 bases). CDR1 and CDR2 (germline): LNHDA, SQIVND (reference sequence). Trimming took 2 bases from V and 4 from J, leaving 13 bases between them. The CDR3 runs 15 residues. CDR3: CASSIIVGDPDTQYF. The DNA of the CDR3 is TGTGCCAGTAGTATAATCGTGGGAGACCCAGATACGCAGTATTTT.

This clone was seen just once. The gene calls are TRBV3-1 (or the pseudogene TRBV3-2) and TRBJ2-2, with D perhaps TRBD1 (5 bases). The length of the CDR3 is 12 residues. The germline V gene has CDR1 LGHDT and CDR2 YNNKEL (reference sequence). Trimming removed 10 bases from V and 4 bases from J, with 10 bases in between. The CDR3 DNA reads as TGTGCCACCTCCCAGGGCACCGGGGAGCTGTTTTTT. Its protein product is CATSQGTGELFF.

This clone has just one count. One base away lies a much larger clone, so this may be a sequencing read error. The chain is built from TRBV7-9 and TRBJ1-2; 7 bases align to TRBD1. The CDR3 spans 14 residues. The V gene end was trimmed by 3 bases and the J gene end by 2 bases; junction bases not matched to a gene: 3. Germline V gene sequence: CDR1 SEHNR, CDR2 FQNEAQ (reference sequence). CDR3 nucleotides: TGTGCCAGCAGCTTCCCGGGACAGAACTATGGCTACACCTTC. It codes for CASSFPGQNYGYTF.

The genes are TRBV28 and TRBJ2-7; D perhaps matches TRBD2 (6 bases). Germline lookup yields CDR1 MDHEN and CDR2 SYDVKM. V gave up 8 bases and J gave up 0 bases, with 8 bases separating them. The CDR3 consists of 12 residues. For the CDR3, the DNA is TGTGCCAGCCACGGGAGCTCCTACGAGCAGTACTTC. Protein product: CASHGSSYEQYF.

The chain employs TRBV28 and TRBJ2-3; maybe TRBD2 (6 bases). The CDR3 is 12 amino acids. Germline V lookup: CDR1 MDHEN, CDR2 SYDVKM. Trimming pared 4 bases from V and 8 bases from J, leaving 10 bases between. CDR3 residues: CASSSWRGTQYF. CDR3 in DNA: TGTGCCAGCAGTTCCTGGAGGGGTACGCAGTATTTT.

V usage is TRBV30 and J usage is TRBJ1-6, with D possibly TRBD1 on 5 matching bases. V was cut by 1 base and J by 5 bases, with 9 bases left in between. CDR3 size: 14 residues. Germline lookup yields CDR1 GTSNPN and CDR2 SVGIG (reference sequence). CDR3 DNA sequence: TGTGCCTGGAGTGGACAGCTAGATAATTCACCCCTCCACTTT. This sequence encodes CAWSGQLDNSPLHF.

The rearrangement links TRBV7-6 to TRBJ2-1, with TRBD2 matching over 9 bases. Germline V lookup: CDR1 SGHVS, CDR2 FNYEAQ. Trimming cost V 1 base and J 1 base; bases outside gene matches: 5. The CDR3 loop spans 17 amino acids. The CDR3 is CASSLGAGGGSYNEQFF. In nucleotides, the CDR3 is TGTGCCAGCAGCTTAGGGGCGGGAGGGGGTTCCTACAATGAGCAGTTCTTC.

The chain links TRBV5-4 to TRBJ1-6, with TRBD1 identical over 8 bases. Germline V gene data show CDR1 as SGHNT and CDR2 as YYREEE (reference sequence). Losses at the gene ends were 5 bases for V and 6 bases for J; bases not matched to a gene: 4. This CDR3 is 14 amino acids long. The CDR3 nucleotides are TGTGCCAGCAGTCGTGACAGGGGTAATTCACCCCTCCACTTT. Translation: CASSRDRGNSPLHF.

This rearrangement joins TRBV4-2 to TRBJ2-7; 7 nucleotides line up with TRBD2. With 3 bases clipped from V and 4 bases from J, the junction kept 6 bases outside the gene matches. The length of the CDR3 is 14 residues. Germline-derived CDR1 and CDR2 are LGHNA and YNFKEQ. CDR3 region: CASSQGGRGYEQYF. As DNA, the CDR3 is TGTGCCAGCAGCCAGGGGGGGAGGGGTTACGAGCAGTACTTC.

The chain has TRBV28 and TRBJ1-2; possibly TRBD1 for D (5 bases). This CDR3 contains 13 residues. Trimming stripped 5 bases from V and 3 bases from J, with 10 bases between. Germline CDR1 and CDR2: MDHEN and SYDVKM. The CDR3 bases are TGTGCCAGCAGTGCCGTCAGGGACTATGGCTACACCTTC. This translates into CASSAVRDYGYTF.

The chain has TRBV10-2 and TRBJ2-7; D is ambiguous. CDR1 WSHSY and CDR2 SAAADI come from the germline V gene. This CDR3 comprises 14 residues. The V gene lost 2 bases and the J gene lost 5 bases, with 13 bases spanning the gap. The CDR3 coding sequence is TGCGCCAGCAGTGAGGCCAGTATGGTCCACGAGCAGTACTTC. This encodes CASSEASMVHEQYF.

This sequence joins TRBV20-1 and TRBJ2-3; 10 positions agree with TRBD2. Germline V lookup: CDR1 DFQATT, CDR2 SNEGSKA (reference sequence). V shed 3 bases and J 0 bases; nucleotides not matched to a gene: 6. The CDR3 consists of 16 residues. The CDR3 region is CSASPISGGSTDTQYF. As DNA, the CDR3 is TGCAGTGCTAGTCCGATTAGCGGGGGGAGCACAGATACGCAGTATTTT.

V gene TRBV2 combines with J gene TRBJ2-1, with 16 bases identical to TRBD2. Germline V CDR1 and CDR2: SNHLY, FYNNEI. The CDR3 covers 14 residues. The junction had 5 bases not matched to a gene; V was cut back by 10 bases and J by 8 bases. This CDR3 is CATGTSGRAYEQFF. In DNA form, the CDR3 reads TGTGCCACTGGGACTAGCGGGAGGGCCTATGAGCAGTTCTTC.

The chain joins TRBV6-2 or TRBV6-3 to TRBJ2-3, with 12 nucleotides matching TRBD2. In germline, CDR1 is MNHEY, CDR2 SVGEGT. CDR3 length equals 16 residues. V lost 6 bases to trimming and J lost 4 bases; unmatched junction nucleotides: 8. The CDR3 DNA reads as TGTGCCAGCAGCACCGGACTAGCGGGACAGGCAGATACGCAGTATTTT. This gives the protein CASSTGLAGQADTQYF.

The chain carries TRBV29-1 and TRBJ1-1; TRBD1 agrees at 7 bases. Germline trimming cut 5 bases from V and 0 bases from J; bases unmatched to any gene: 9. Germline-derived CDR1 and CDR2 are SQVTM and ANQGSEA. The CDR3 sequence is 15 residues long. CDR3 sequence reads: CSVRDRPYMNTEAFF. CDR3 DNA: TGCAGCGTTCGGGACAGACCCTACATGAACACTGAAGCTTTCTTT.

The J gene is TRBJ2-3, the V gene TRBV10-1; 7 nucleotides align to TRBD2. Germline values: CDR1 WNHNN, CDR2 SYGVQD (reference sequence). The trim removed 3 bases at V and 3 bases at J, leaving 6 bases unmatched. The CDR3 spans 15 residues. The CDR3 loop reads CASSDPGLGTDTQYF. The CDR3 DNA reads TGCGCCAGCAGTGACCCAGGACTAGGAACAGATACGCAGTATTTT.

The CDR3 DNA sequence: TGTGCCAGCAGTTTAGAGGACAGGCCTAACTATGGCTACACCTTC. Its protein is CASSLEDRPNYGYTF. This chain uses TRBV28 with TRBJ1-2; 7 bases agree with TRBD1. Germline V lookup: CDR1 MDHEN, CDR2 SYDVKM. The CDR3 has 15 residues. V lost 2 bases to trimming and J lost 0 bases; unmatched junction nucleotides: 3.

The DNA of the CDR3 is TGTGCCAGTAGTATCGGGATGAACACTGAAGCTTTCTTT. It specifies CASSIGMNTEAFF. This chain joins TRBV19 and TRBJ1-1; no firm D call. Germline CDR1 LNHDA, CDR2 SQIVND (reference sequence). The length of the CDR3 is 13 residues. V was shortened by 3 bases and J by 0 bases, with 5 bases between the two germline ends.

The table lists this clone with a count of one. The chain employs TRBV7-8 and TRBJ1-2; weak D call: TRBD1 (5 bases). V was shortened by 0 bases and J by 4 bases, with 21 bases between the two germline ends. The length of the CDR3 is 18 residues. CDR1 is SGHVS, CDR2 FQNEAQ, per germline. CDR3 protein: CASSLAHPGVVGFYGYTF. The CDR3 coding sequence is TGTGCCAGCAGCTTAGCGCACCCGGGGGTGGTAGGGTTCTATGGCTACACCTTC.

This clone was recorded once. The J gene is TRBJ2-1, the V gene TRBV19; the D is unclear. Per germline, CDR1 LNHDA and CDR2 SQIVND (reference sequence). Trimming removed 7 bases from V and 7 bases from J, with 11 bases in between. This CDR3 has 12 amino acids. As DNA, the CDR3 is TGTGCCAGTAATGCTCCCGGGAATGAGCAGTTCTTC. This gives the protein CASNAPGNEQFF.

The rearrangement joins TRBV6-5 to TRBJ1-2, with D maybe TRBD1 (6 bases). CDR3 length equals 15 residues. Germline CDR1 reads MNHEY; CDR2 reads SVGAGI. Trimming cost V 6 bases and J 0 bases, with 14 bases left between them. The CDR3 coding sequence is TGTGCCAGCAGCCTCGGACAGTCCTCTAACTATGGCTACACCTTC. It translates to CASSLGQSSNYGYTF.

The chain joins TRBV12-3 or TRBV12-4 to TRBJ1-1, with D possibly being TRBD1 (5 bases). This CDR3 is 12 amino acids long. Between the trimmed V and J ends, which lost 3 bases and 10 bases, there was a span of 12 bases. CDR3 DNA sequence: TGTGCCAGCAGTTTGGGGGAGGTTGGAGCTTTCTTT. Encoded protein: CASSLGEVGAFF.

The chain employs TRBV5-1 and TRBJ1-3; possibly TRBD1 for D (6 bases). The V end lost 4 bases, the J end lost 0 bases, and 17 bases lay between the germline ends. The CDR3 is 17 residues long. CDR1 and CDR2 (germline): SGHRS, YFSETQ. The DNA of the CDR3 is TGCGCCAGCAGCCCTGGGAGGGGGACTCCCTCTGGAAACACCATATATTTT. It encodes CASSPGRGTPSGNTIYF.

The chain uses TRBV6-5 and TRBJ1-2; 8 positions agree with TRBD1. Germline trimming cut 10 bases from V and 7 bases from J; bases unmatched to any gene: 14. In germline, CDR1 is MNHEY, CDR2 SVGAGI. The CDR3 covers 14 residues. The CDR3 coding sequence is TGTGCCATCTCATCTGGACAGGGAAGTCGTGGCTACACCTTC. This encodes CAISSGQGSRGYTF.

CDR3 bases: TGTGCCAGCTCCGGGCGGCAACAAAAAGGGGATGAGCAGTTCTTC. This codes for CASSGRQQKGDEQFF. The chain joins TRBV18 to TRBJ2-1, with D perhaps matching TRBD1 (5 bases). Germline V gene sequence: CDR1 KGHSH, CDR2 LQKENI. This CDR3 is built from 15 residues. With 6 bases removed from V and 8 bases from J, the gap between germline ends came to 20 bases.